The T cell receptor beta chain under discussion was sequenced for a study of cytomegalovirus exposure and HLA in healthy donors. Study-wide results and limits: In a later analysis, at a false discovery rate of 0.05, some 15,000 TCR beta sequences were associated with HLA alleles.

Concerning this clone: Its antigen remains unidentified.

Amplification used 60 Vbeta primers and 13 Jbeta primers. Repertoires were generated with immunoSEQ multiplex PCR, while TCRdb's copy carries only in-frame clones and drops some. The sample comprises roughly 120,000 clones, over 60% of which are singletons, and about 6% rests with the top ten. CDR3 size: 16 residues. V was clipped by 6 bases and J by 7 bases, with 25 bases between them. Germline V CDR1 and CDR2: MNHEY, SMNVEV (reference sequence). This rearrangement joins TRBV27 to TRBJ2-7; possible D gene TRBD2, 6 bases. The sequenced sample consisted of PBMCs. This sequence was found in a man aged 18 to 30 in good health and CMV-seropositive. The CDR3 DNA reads TGTGCCAGCAGCTTAAGGTGGGGGGTCGAGGCTCGGGAGCAGTACTTC. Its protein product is CASSLRWGVEAREQYF.